Each of the 18 T cell receptor beta chains below was sequenced from the same sample in a study of shared clonotypes between healthy human individuals. Data came from immunoSEQ multiplex PCR; TCRdb stores just in-frame clones and leaves some out. The table records under 650,000 clones, 90% to 97% of them present only once. Sequenced input: naive CD4+ T cells sorted from blood. Subset indicated: CD45RA+ positively selected. These TCRs come from a woman aged 25 to 39 in good health.

J is TRBJ2-5 and V is TRBV6-5; 13 positions match TRBD2. The germline gives CDR1 MNHEY, CDR2 SVGAGI. V lost 4 bases, J lost 5 bases, and 4 bases stayed unmatched. CDR3 length: 15 residues. The CDR3 reads CASSSGLAGDETQYF. Here the CDR3 DNA reads TGTGCCAGCAGTTCAGGACTAGCGGGAGATGAGACCCAGTACTTC.

The chain recombines TRBV5-4 with TRBJ2-7; no clear D gene. This CDR3 region has 12 residues. The V end was cut by 0 bases, the J end by 2 bases, with 3 bases between. Germline V gene data show CDR1 as SGHNT and CDR2 as YYREEE (reference sequence). This chain's CDR3 is CASSLGAYEQYF. The CDR3 DNA reads as TGTGCCAGCAGCTTGGGGGCCTACGAGCAGTACTTC.

The genes are TRBV19 and TRBJ1-1, with TRBD1 identical over 8 bases. The V gene's germline CDR1 is LNHDA and CDR2 SQIVND (reference sequence). This CDR3 spans 14 amino acids. V gave up 6 bases and J gave up 6 bases; unmatched junction bases: 9. Here the CDR3 DNA reads TGTGCCAGTAGCCCCGGACAGGGTGGTTCTGAAGCTTTCTTT. Translated: CASSPGQGGSEAFF. The full variable domain, in which reference TRBV19 and TRBJ1-1 provide the parts outside the CDR3, is DGGITQSPKYLFRKEGQNVTLSCEQNLNHDAMYWYRQDPGQGLRLIYYSQIVNDFQKGDIAEGYSVSREKKESFPLTVTSAQKNPTAFYLCASSPGQGGSEAFFGQGTRLTVV.

The CDR3 is CASSPVTGSSGNTIYF. CDR3 coding DNA: TGTGCCAGCAGCCCCGTTACTGGAAGCTCTGGAAACACCATATATTTT. The chain uses TRBV28 and TRBJ1-3; D uncertain. Germline V gene data show CDR1 as MDHEN and CDR2 as SYDVKM. Trimming removed 6 bases at V and 0 bases at J, with 15 bases between. This CDR3 spans 16 amino acids.

The chain carries TRBV25-1 and TRBJ1-4; 8 bases are shared with TRBD1. Trimming at V came to 3 bases and at J to 3 bases, leaving 3 bases not matched to a gene. Germline loops: CDR1 MGHDK, CDR2 SYGVNS. CDR3 length: 15 amino acids. CDR3 in amino acids: CASSDLQGANEKLFF. The CDR3 coding sequence is TGTGCCAGCAGTGATTTACAGGGGGCTAATGAAAAACTGTTTTTT. The full variable domain, completed using reference TRBV25-1 and TRBJ1-4, is EADIYQTPRYLVIGTGKKITLECSQTMGHDKMYWYQQDPGMELHLIHYSYGVNSTEKGDLSSESTVSRIRTEHFPLTLESARPSHTSQYLCASSDLQGANEKLFFGSGTQLSVL.

The rearrangement uses TRBV18 and TRBJ1-4; 8 bases are a match to TRBD1. J gave up 4 bases and V 4 bases, and 2 bases lay outside the gene matches. Germline CDR1 KGHSH, CDR2 LQKENI. This CDR3 contains 14 residues. As DNA, the CDR3 is TGTGCCAGCTCACGGACAGGGTATAATGAAAAACTGTTTTTT. This sequence encodes CASSRTGYNEKLFF. The full variable domain, its missing parts supplied by reference TRBV18 and TRBJ1-4, is NAGVMQNPRHLVRRRGQEARLRCSPMKGHSHVYWYRQLPEEGLKFMVYLQKENIIDESGMPKERFSAEFPKEGPSILRIQQVVRGDSAAYFCASSRTGYNEKLFFGSGTQLSVL.

This clone was seen only once. This chain joins TRBV27 and TRBJ2-5, with no clear D. The end of the DNA aligns better with TRBJ2-7, so the J call may be wrong. CDR1 MNHEY and CDR2 SMNVEV come from the germline V gene (reference sequence). The CDR3 extends over 14 amino acids. The CDR3 DNA is TGTGCCAGCAGTCCGAGTTTTGGAACCTACGAGCAGTACTTC. Amino acid sequence: CASSPSFGTYEQYF.

This clone showed up just once. J is TRBJ2-5 and V is TRBV18, with 9 bases identical to TRBD2. The CDR3 loop spans 18 amino acids. Germline trimming cut 3 bases from V and 1 base from J; bases unmatched to any gene: 12. Germline V gives CDR1 KGHSH, CDR2 LQKENI. The CDR3 nucleotides are TGTGCCAGCTCACCCCAGGGTAGCGGGAGTGTCGTCCAAGAGACCCAGTACTTC. Encoded protein: CASSPQGSGSVVQETQYF.

The V and J genes are TRBV11-2 and TRBJ1-1, with D perhaps matching TRBD1 (5 bases). In germline, CDR1 is SGHAT, CDR2 FQNNGV. This CDR3 comprises 16 residues. V dropped 8 bases and J dropped 0 bases, with 19 bases sitting between them. The chain's CDR3 is CASGAKGFRMNTEAFF. In DNA, the CDR3 is TGTGCCAGCGGGGCGAAGGGATTCCGCATGAACACTGAAGCTTTCTTT.

The chain is built from TRBV28 and TRBJ2-5; possibly TRBD1 for D (5 bases). This CDR3 comprises 14 residues. With 6 bases removed from V and 2 bases from J, the gap between germline ends came to 13 bases. Germline V gene sequence: CDR1 MDHEN, CDR2 SYDVKM. For the CDR3, the DNA is TGTGCCAGCAGCCCCTGGGCAGGGCAAGAGACCCAGTACTTC. Amino acid sequence: CASSPWAGQETQYF.

The chain joins TRBV10-3 to TRBJ1-5; possible D gene TRBD1, 6 bases. Trimming removed 5 bases from V and 4 bases from J, with 9 bases in between. CDR3 length: 13 residues. Germline V gene data show CDR1 as ENHRY and CDR2 as SYGVKD. CDR3 sequence reads: CAISSRGNQPQHF. CDR3 coding DNA: TGTGCCATCAGTTCCAGGGGAAATCAGCCCCAGCATTTT.

V usage is TRBV7-3 and J usage is TRBJ2-1; 8 nucleotides agree with TRBD2. The V segment lost 1 base and the J segment 7 bases; nucleotides outside the gene matches: 6. CDR3 size: 15 residues. Germline CDR1 is SGHTA and CDR2 is FQGTGA. The CDR3 region has the DNA TGTGCCAGCAGCTTAATTCGACCGGGGGGGAATGAGCAGTTCTTC. Translation: CASSLIRPGGNEQFF. The full variable domain, its missing parts supplied by reference TRBV7-3 and TRBJ2-1, is GAGVSQTPSNKVTEKGKYVELRCDPISGHTALYWYRQSLGQGPEFLIYFQGTGAADDSGLPNDRFFAVRPEGSVSTLKIQRTERGDSAVYLCASSLIRPGGNEQFFGPGTRLTVL.

This clone appeared a single time. The gene calls are TRBV9 and TRBJ2-7; TRBD2 matches at 7 bases. V was pared by 3 bases and J by 6 bases, with 15 bases of the junction left unmatched. CDR3 length equals 16 residues. Germline CDR1 and CDR2: SGDLS and YYNGEE. The CDR3 coding sequence is TGTGCCAGCAGCGCCCACTCGACTAGCAGTCCCCTCGAGCAGTACTTC. This sequence encodes CASSAHSTSSPLEQYF.

V usage is TRBV5-4 and J usage is TRBJ1-1; D gene uncertain. The CDR3 extends over 13 amino acids. CDR1 and CDR2 (germline): SGHNT, YYREEE (reference sequence). V gave up 0 bases and J gave up 6 bases, with 9 bases separating them. The CDR3 DNA is TGTGCCAGCAGCTTGGCCGGGCAGGCTGAAGCTTTCTTT. Residues: CASSLAGQAEAFF. The full variable domain, with the rest looked up from reference TRBV5-4 and TRBJ1-1, is ETGVTQSPTHLIKTRGQQVTLRCSSQSGHNTVSWYQQALGQGPQFIFQYYREEENGRGNFPPRFSGLQFPNYSSELNVNALELDDSALYLCASSLAGQAEAFFGQGTRLTVV.

CDR3 coding DNA: TGTGCCAGCAGAATAACTCCCGGGACGGGCAGGGGATGGTCTGGGGCCAACGTCCTGACTTTC. Residues: CASRITPGTGRGWSGANVLTF. This chain connects TRBV28 to TRBJ2-6; tentative D call: TRBD1 (6 bases). The CDR3 contains 21 residues. The germline CDR1 and CDR2 sequences are MDHEN and SYDVKM. Trimming left V 6 bases short and J 1 base short, with 28 bases between.

For this clone: Other DNA sequences in the sample encode the same CDR3. The rearrangement joins TRBV6-5 to TRBJ1-1, with 8 bases matching TRBD1. This CDR3 region has 13 residues. V lost 8 bases, J lost 1 base, and 3 bases stayed unmatched. Per the germline V gene, CDR1 is MNHEY and CDR2 is SVGAGI. Here the CDR3 reads CASLGTGNTEAFF. In DNA, the CDR3 is TGTGCCAGCCTTGGGACAGGGAACACTGAAGCTTTCTTT.

The chain combines TRBV2 with TRBJ2-3; D may be TRBD2 (5 bases). V gave up 6 bases and J gave up 2 bases, with 9 bases separating them. CDR1 and CDR2 (germline): SNHLY, FYNNEI. CDR3 length: 13 residues. Here the CDR3 DNA reads TGTGCCAGCAGAGGACTTGACACAGATACGCAGTATTTT. Protein product: CASRGLDTDTQYF.

CDR3 nucleotides: TGTGCCAGCACCCTTAGCGGGAGCGATGAGCAGTTCTTC. This codes for CASTLSGSDEQFF. This chain joins TRBV6-5 and TRBJ2-1; TRBD2 aligns across 9 bases. The CDR3 has 13 amino acids. V shed 7 bases and J 8 bases; nucleotides not matched to a gene: 6. The germline V gene has CDR1 MNHEY and CDR2 SVGAGI.